This is a list of T cell receptor beta chains from one sample in a study of blood T cell repertoires in COVID-19. Only in-frame clones appear in the TCRdb table, and some are missing; sequencing was by immunoSEQ multiplex PCR. The table lists some 150,000 clones, around 85% of them singletons, with roughly 2.9% in the top ten. Sequencing was carried out using peripheral blood. Source of these receptors: a man between 50 and 59 years old with acute or convalescent COVID-19. The CDR3 runs from the conserved cysteine through the conserved F or W. A D gene is named only where the DNA matches it firmly. Rows give clone size only sometimes, using once, few, many, or a class for an expanded clone.

clone size: .; D gene: .; J gene: TRBJ2-2; V gene: TRBV27; CDR3 protein: CASSPRWAGGGELFF; CDR3 DNA: TGTGCCAGCAGTCCCCGGTGGGCAGGTGGTGGGGAGCTGTTTTTT
clone size: .; D gene: .; J gene: TRBJ1-1; V gene: TRBV9; CDR3 protein: CASSVGGGDTEAFF; CDR3 DNA: TGTGCCAGCAGCGTGGGAGGAGGGGACACTGAAGCTTTCTTT
clone size: .; D gene: .; J gene: TRBJ1-6; V gene: TRBV5-4; CDR3 protein: CASSSSLGDSPLHF; CDR3 DNA: TGTGCCAGCAGCTCGTCGCTGGGAGATTCACCCCTCCACTTT
clone size: .; D gene: TRBD1; J gene: TRBJ2-6; V gene: TRBV5-1; CDR3 protein: CASSLGQGASGANVLTF; CDR3 DNA: TGCGCCAGCAGCTTGGGACAGGGGGCGTCGGGGGCCAACGTCCTGACTTTC
clone size: .; D gene: .; J gene: TRBJ1-5; V gene: TRBV2; CDR3 protein: CASRGGSQPQHF; CDR3 DNA: TGTGCCAGCAGGGGGGGATCACAGCCCCAGCATTTT
clone size: .; D gene: TRBD2; J gene: TRBJ2-1; V gene: TRBV5-1; CDR3 protein: CASSSNGLAGLFKQFF; CDR3 DNA: TGCGCCAGCAGCTCCAACGGACTAGCGGGGCTGTTTAAGCAGTTCTTC
clone size: .; D gene: TRBD1; J gene: TRBJ1-6; V gene: TRBV6-5; CDR3 protein: CASSYGDSGSPLHF; CDR3 DNA: TGTGCCAGCAGTTACGGGGACAGTGGGTCACCCCTCCACTTT
clone size: .; D gene: .; J gene: TRBJ1-5; V gene: TRBV10-1; CDR3 protein: CASSEGMEGPQHF; CDR3 DNA: TGCGCCAGCAGTGAAGGGATGGAGGGGCCCCAGCATTTT
clone size: once; D gene: TRBD2; J gene: TRBJ2-1; V gene: TRBV13; CDR3 protein: CASSWGLASDNEQFF; CDR3 DNA: TGTGCCAGCAGCTGGGGACTAGCGAGCGACAATGAGCAGTTCTTC
clone size: .; D gene: TRBD1; J gene: TRBJ1-2; V gene: TRBV24-1; CDR3 protein: CATSDPTPGQGFSF; CDR3 DNA: TGTGCCACCAGTGACCCCACCCCGGGACAGGGGTTCTCCTTC
clone size: .; D gene: TRBD1; J gene: TRBJ1-1; V gene: TRBV6-6; CDR3 protein: CASSIDRERRAFF; CDR3 DNA: TGTGCCAGCAGCATTGACAGGGAAAGAAGAGCTTTCTTT
clone size: .; D gene: TRBD2; J gene: TRBJ2-5; V gene: TRBV7-3; CDR3 protein: CASSPRLAGVETQYF; CDR3 DNA: TGTGCCAGCAGCCCCCGACTAGCGGGAGTGGAGACCCAGTACTTC
clone size: .; D gene: TRBD2; J gene: TRBJ2-1; V gene: TRBV11-2; CDR3 protein: CASSLGVQRGNNEQFF; CDR3 DNA: TGTGCCAGCAGCTTAGGGGTCCAGCGGGGGAACAATGAGCAGTTCTTC
clone size: .; D gene: .; J gene: TRBJ1-1; V gene: TRBV3-1/TRBV3-2; CDR3 protein: CASSQGGEAFF; CDR3 DNA: TGTGCCAGCAGCCAAGGAGGGGAAGCTTTCTTT
clone size: .; D gene: .; J gene: TRBJ2-2; V gene: TRBV25-1; CDR3 protein: CASSGAYRGELFF; CDR3 DNA: TGTGCCAGCAGTGGCGCGTACCGCGGGGAGCTGTTTTTT
clone size: .; D gene: .; J gene: TRBJ1-1; V gene: TRBV7-6; CDR3 protein: CASSSSGPLTGEAFF; CDR3 DNA: TGTGCCAGCAGCTCAAGCGGGCCTTTGACGGGTGAAGCTTTCTTT
clone size: .; D gene: .; J gene: TRBJ1-1; V gene: TRBV7-2; CDR3 protein: CASSLPRPVTEAFF; CDR3 DNA: TGTGCCAGCAGCTTACCGCGTCCGGTGACTGAAGCTTTCTTT
clone size: .; D gene: TRBD1; J gene: TRBJ1-2; V gene: TRBV7-2; CDR3 protein: CASSSRQGYGYTF; CDR3 DNA: TGTGCCAGCAGCTCGAGACAGGGGTATGGCTACACCTTC
clone size: once; D gene: TRBD2; J gene: TRBJ2-7; V gene: TRBV14; CDR3 protein: CASSQTSGSSYEQYF; CDR3 DNA: TGTGCCAGCAGCCAAACTAGCGGGAGCTCCTACGAGCAGTACTTC
clone size: .; D gene: TRBD1; J gene: TRBJ1-3; V gene: TRBV7-9; CDR3 protein: CASSRQGAQPGNTIYF; CDR3 DNA: TGTGCCAGCAGCAGACAGGGGGCCCAGCCTGGAAACACCATATATTTT
clone size: once; D gene: .; J gene: TRBJ1-2; V gene: TRBV19; CDR3 protein: CASSNAQVTYGYTF; CDR3 DNA: TGTGCCAGTAGCAACGCACAGGTTACCTATGGCTACACCTTC
clone size: once; D gene: .; J gene: TRBJ1-2; V gene: TRBV28; CDR3 protein: CASRPRVSGGYTF; CDR3 DNA: TGTGCCAGCAGACCTAGGGTCTCGGGAGGCTACACCTTC
clone size: .; D gene: .; J gene: TRBJ2-7; V gene: TRBV10-3; CDR3 protein: CAISARSRGSYEQYF; CDR3 DNA: TGTGCCATCAGTGCGAGGAGCCGGGGATCCTACGAGCAGTACTTC
clone size: .; D gene: .; J gene: TRBJ1-5; V gene: TRBV30; CDR3 protein: CAWSVSGGGNQPQHF; CDR3 DNA: TGTGCCTGGAGTGTATCCGGGGGTGGCAATCAGCCCCAGCATTTT
clone size: few; D gene: .; J gene: TRBJ1-1; V gene: TRBV6-5; CDR3 protein: CASSRGVGSEAFF; CDR3 DNA: TGTGCCAGCAGTCGGGGGGTGGGGTCTGAAGCTTTCTTT